The 13 T cell receptor beta chains given below trace back to one sample, sequenced in a study of regulatory T cells in long-lasting Graves disease (dated by TCRdb to about 2021). In the paper's terms, the time point label means: persistent/refractory GD, antithyroid drugs over 5 years with positive TRAb. For both TCR sequencing and RNA sequencing, RNA was extracted from PBMCs in TRIzol. The receptor library was made with multiplex PCR. Sequenced on an Illumina HiSeq 4000. CDR3 regions were amplified by Arm-PCR with iRepertoire HTBI primers to construct TCR beta libraries. In TCRdb, the public reads were trimmed at Q25 with fastp and aligned with MiXCR, with productive beta chains retained. Each record represents a unique CDR3 protein, reported with the most common genes and DNA among its rows. This sample holds about 300,000 distinct CDR3 sequences; approximately 20% were observed only once. The top ten hold around three fifths of the sample.

Sequenced here: peripheral blood mononuclear cells (PBMCs), sampled when the disease was refractory, from a patient treated with antithyroid drugs. The receptors derive from a female donor with Graves disease.

This clonotype has a count of ten or more. An end of the junction differs from the germline gene, which may be a read error. CDR3 nucleotides: TGTGCCAGCAGCCAAGATGAAGGGGGTCAGCCCCAACATTTT. Protein sequence: CASSQDEGGQPQHF. The chain carries TRBV3-1 and TRBJ1-5; a weak D match, TRBD1 (6 bases). Germline CDR1 and CDR2: LGHDT and YNNKEL (reference sequence). This CDR3 is built from 14 residues.

The V and J genes are TRBV7-2 and TRBJ2-7, with 10 bases lining up with TRBD1. Germline trimming cut 5 bases from V and 2 bases from J; bases unmatched to any gene: 9. This CDR3 has 16 amino acids. The germline V gene encodes CDR1 SGHTA and CDR2 FQGNSA. The CDR3 nucleotides are TGTGCCAGCAGCCGTCCTCCGGGACAGGGGACCTACGAGCAGTACTTC. Translating it yields CASSRPPGQGTYEQYF.

Regarding this clonotype: Possible read error: a much larger clone is one base away. The V and J genes are TRBV3-1 and TRBJ2-5, with TRBD2 matching over 8 bases. Germline-derived CDR1 and CDR2 are LGHDT and YNNKEL (reference sequence). This CDR3 is built from 15 residues. The CDR3 is CASGQDQGLEETQYF. CDR3 sequence (DNA): TGTGCCAGCGGCCAAGATCAGGGACTAGAAGAGACCCAGTACTTC.

This clonotype showed up just a few times. The V gene is TRBV28, the J gene TRBJ2-7, with a tentative D call TRBD1 (5 bases). V gave up 10 bases and J gave up 3 bases, with 19 bases separating them. CDR3 size: 14 residues. Looked up from germline, CDR1 is MDHEN and CDR2 is SYDVKM. CDR3 nucleotides: TGTGCCACCCAAGGGCCAGGGAATAACTACGAGCAGTACTTC. This gives the protein CATQGPGNNYEQYF.

The rearrangement uses TRBV3-1 and TRBJ2-7; D is possibly TRBD2 (5 bases). Germline V gives CDR1 LGHDT, CDR2 YNNKEL (reference sequence). V was clipped by 5 bases and J by 4 bases, with 12 bases between them. This CDR3 is built from 13 residues. This CDR3 reads CASSFPTGYEQYF. Here the CDR3 DNA reads TGTGCCAGCAGCTTCCCCACGGGGTACGAGCAGTACTTC.

In its sample, this clonotype was seen many times. The chain recombines TRBV20-1 with TRBJ1-2; TRBD1 matches at 9 bases. The ends lost 3 bases at V and 5 bases at J; junction bases unmatched: 4. The CDR3 runs 13 residues. Germline CDR1 is DFQATT and CDR2 is SNEGSKA (reference sequence). CDR3 nucleotide sequence: TGCAGTGCTAGGGCTGGGACAGGGTATGGCTACACCTTC. Protein: CSARAGTGYGYTF.

This clonotype occurred many times. The rearrangement joins TRBV30 to TRBJ1-1, with D unclear. The germline V gene has CDR1 GTSNPN and CDR2 SVGIG (reference sequence). The V end was cut by 1 base, the J end by 5 bases, with 11 bases between. This CDR3 is built from 13 residues. The CDR3 DNA sequence: TGTGCCTGGAGTGCACAGAGCGAAACTGAAGCTTTCTTT. Protein: CAWSAQSETEAFF.

This clonotype was observed a few times. A much larger clone sits a single nucleotide away, making a read error possible. This CDR3 is CASSYGIENTEAFF. Written as DNA, the CDR3 is TGTGCCAGCAGTTACGGTATAGAGAACACTGAAGCTTTCTTT. V gene TRBV6-5 combines with J gene TRBJ1-1; D not certain. There are 14 residues in the CDR3. V lost 2 bases and J 1 base, leaving 8 bases between the germline ends. Germline V gene data show CDR1 as MNHEY and CDR2 as SVGAGI.

This clonotype showed up many times. The chain recombines TRBV20-1 with TRBJ1-5; no reliable D call. CDR3 length: 14 residues. Germline CDR1 and CDR2: DFQATT and SNEGSKA (reference sequence). V dropped 3 bases and J dropped 3 bases, with 12 bases sitting between them. The CDR3 protein is CSARWQTNNQPQHF. Here the CDR3 DNA reads TGCAGTGCTAGGTGGCAGACCAACAATCAGCCCCAGCATTTT.

This clonotype was detected many times. The CDR3 coding sequence is TGTGCCAGCAGCTACCGAGTACTTGACGGGAACACTGAAGCTTTCTTT. As protein: CASSYRVLDGNTEAFF. The chain uses TRBV7-2 and TRBJ1-1; D is unclear. The V end lost 4 bases, the J end lost 1 base, and 16 bases lay between the germline ends. Looked up from germline, CDR1 is SGHTA and CDR2 is FQGNSA. The CDR3 runs 16 residues.

This clonotype was detected ten times or more. V is TRBV7-2 and J is TRBJ2-5; no clear D. The V gene's germline CDR1 is SGHTA and CDR2 FQGNSA. This CDR3 comprises 13 residues. Trimming shortened V by 6 bases and J by 5 bases, and 13 bases separated the two germline ends. This chain's CDR3 is CASRRRGVETQYF. CDR3 coding DNA: TGTGCCAGCAGGCGCCGTGGCGTGGAGACCCAGTACTTC.

This clonotype has a single count. The V call is TRBV28, the J call TRBJ2-7, with D perhaps TRBD2 (6 bases). CDR1 and CDR2 (germline): MDHEN, SYDVKM. Trimming stripped 5 bases from V and 3 bases from J, with 17 bases between. This CDR3 spans 15 amino acids. The CDR3 DNA sequence: TGTGCCAGCAGTCAGGCGGGGACGGTTGGCTACGAGCAGTACTTC. Translated, it gives CASSQAGTVGYEQYF.

The V call is TRBV30, the J call TRBJ2-7, with unresolved D. Trimming pared 0 bases from V and 5 bases from J, leaving 8 bases between. The CDR3 is made up of 12 amino acids. In germline, CDR1 is GTSNPN, CDR2 SVGIG (reference sequence). This CDR3 is CAWSVVGNEQYF. The CDR3 DNA follows: TGTGCCTGGAGTGTAGTAGGGAACGAGCAGTACTTC.